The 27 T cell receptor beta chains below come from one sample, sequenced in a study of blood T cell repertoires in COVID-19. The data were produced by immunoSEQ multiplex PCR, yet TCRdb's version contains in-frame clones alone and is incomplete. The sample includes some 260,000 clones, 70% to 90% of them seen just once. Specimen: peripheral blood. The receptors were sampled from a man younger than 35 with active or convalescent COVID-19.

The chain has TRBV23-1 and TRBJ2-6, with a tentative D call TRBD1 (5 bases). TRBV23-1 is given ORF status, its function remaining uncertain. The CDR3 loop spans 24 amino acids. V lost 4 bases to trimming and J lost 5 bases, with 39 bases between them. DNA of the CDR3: TGCGCCAGCAGTCTCCCTAATGGGCCGGACCTACTCTGGGGCCAACGTCCCAGGGCCAACGTCCTGACTTTC. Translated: CASSLPNGPDLLWGQRPRANVLTF.

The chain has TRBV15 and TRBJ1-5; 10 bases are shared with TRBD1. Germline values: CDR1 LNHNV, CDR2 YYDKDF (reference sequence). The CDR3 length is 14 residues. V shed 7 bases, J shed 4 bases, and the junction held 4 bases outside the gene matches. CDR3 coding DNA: TGTGCCACCACCAAGGGACAGGGGAATCAGCCCCAGCATTTT. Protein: CATTKGQGNQPQHF. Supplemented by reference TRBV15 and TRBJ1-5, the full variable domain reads DAMVIQNPRYQVTQFGKPVTLSCSQTLNHNVMYWYQQKSSQAPKLLFHYYDKDFNNEADTPDNFQSRRPNTSFCFLDIRSPGLGDTAMYLCATTKGQGNQPQHFGDGTRLSIL.

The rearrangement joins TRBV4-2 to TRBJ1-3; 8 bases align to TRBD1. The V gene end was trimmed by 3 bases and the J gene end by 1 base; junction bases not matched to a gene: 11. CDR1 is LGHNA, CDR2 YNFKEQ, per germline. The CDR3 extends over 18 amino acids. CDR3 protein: CASSHRVGQGLSGNTIYF. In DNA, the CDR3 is TGTGCCAGCAGCCACCGAGTTGGACAGGGACTTTCTGGAAACACCATATATTTT.

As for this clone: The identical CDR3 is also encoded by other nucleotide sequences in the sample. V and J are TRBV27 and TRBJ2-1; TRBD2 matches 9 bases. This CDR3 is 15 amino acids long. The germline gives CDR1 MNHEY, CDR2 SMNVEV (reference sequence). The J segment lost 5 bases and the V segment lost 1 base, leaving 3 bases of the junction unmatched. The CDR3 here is CASSLLAGANNEQFF. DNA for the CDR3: TGTGCCAGCAGTTTATTAGCGGGAGCGAACAATGAGCAGTTCTTC.

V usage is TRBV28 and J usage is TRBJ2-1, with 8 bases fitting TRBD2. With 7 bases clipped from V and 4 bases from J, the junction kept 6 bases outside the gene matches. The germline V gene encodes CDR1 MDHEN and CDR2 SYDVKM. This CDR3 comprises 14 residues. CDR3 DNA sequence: TGTGCCAGCACTATAGCGGGAAATTACAATGAGCAGTTCTTC. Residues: CASTIAGNYNEQFF.

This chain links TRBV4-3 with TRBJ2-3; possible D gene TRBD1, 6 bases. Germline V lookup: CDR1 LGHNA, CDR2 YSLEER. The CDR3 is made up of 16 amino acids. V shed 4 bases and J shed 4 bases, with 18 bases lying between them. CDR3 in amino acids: CASSPGTHPGADTQYF. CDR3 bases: TGCGCCAGCAGCCCAGGGACACACCCCGGGGCAGATACGCAGTATTTT.

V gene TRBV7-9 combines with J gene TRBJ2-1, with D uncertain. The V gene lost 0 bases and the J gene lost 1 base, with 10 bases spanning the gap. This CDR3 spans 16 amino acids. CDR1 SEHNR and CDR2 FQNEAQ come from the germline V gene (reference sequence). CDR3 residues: CASSLAPARSYNEQFF. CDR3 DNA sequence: TGTGCCAGCAGCTTAGCCCCCGCCCGGTCCTACAATGAGCAGTTCTTC.

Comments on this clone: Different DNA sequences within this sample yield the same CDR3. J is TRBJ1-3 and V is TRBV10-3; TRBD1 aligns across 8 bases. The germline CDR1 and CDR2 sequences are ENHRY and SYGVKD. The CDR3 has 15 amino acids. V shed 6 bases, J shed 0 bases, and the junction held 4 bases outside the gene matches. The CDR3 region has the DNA TGTGCCATCAGGGGGACAGGTAGCTCTGGAAACACCATATATTTT. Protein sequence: CAIRGTGSSGNTIYF.

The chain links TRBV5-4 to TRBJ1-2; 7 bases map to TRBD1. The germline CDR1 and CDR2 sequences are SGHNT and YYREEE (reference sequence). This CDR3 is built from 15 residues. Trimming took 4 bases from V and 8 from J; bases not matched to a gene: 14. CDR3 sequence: CASSRTTGAEIGYTF. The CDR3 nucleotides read TGTGCCAGCAGCCGTACTACAGGGGCTGAAATCGGCTACACCTTC.

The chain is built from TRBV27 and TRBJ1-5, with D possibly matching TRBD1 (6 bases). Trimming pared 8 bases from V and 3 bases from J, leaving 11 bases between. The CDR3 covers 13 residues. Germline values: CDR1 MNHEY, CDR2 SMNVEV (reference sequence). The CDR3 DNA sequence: TGTGCCAGCTCGGGACACCCCAATCAGCCCCAGCATTTT. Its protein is CASSGHPNQPQHF.

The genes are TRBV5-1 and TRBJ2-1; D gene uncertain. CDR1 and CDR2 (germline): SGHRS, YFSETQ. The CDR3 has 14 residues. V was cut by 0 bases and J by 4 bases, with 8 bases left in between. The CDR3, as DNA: TGCGCCAGCAGCTTGGCCTGGGCATACAATGAGCAGTTCTTC. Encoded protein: CASSLAWAYNEQFF.

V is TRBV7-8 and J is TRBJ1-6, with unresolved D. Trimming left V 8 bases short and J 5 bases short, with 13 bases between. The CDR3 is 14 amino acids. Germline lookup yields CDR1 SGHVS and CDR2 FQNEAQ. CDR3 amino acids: CASCRWSNNSPLHF. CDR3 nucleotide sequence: TGTGCCAGCTGTCGATGGAGCAATAATTCACCCCTCCACTTT.

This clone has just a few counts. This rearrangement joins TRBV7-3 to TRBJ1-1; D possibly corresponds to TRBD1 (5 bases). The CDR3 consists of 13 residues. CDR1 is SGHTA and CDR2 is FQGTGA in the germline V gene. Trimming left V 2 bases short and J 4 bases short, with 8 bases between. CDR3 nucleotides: TGTGCCAGCAGCTTACCAGGGTCCACTGAAGCTTTCTTT. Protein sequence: CASSLPGSTEAFF. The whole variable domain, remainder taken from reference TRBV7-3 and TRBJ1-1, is GAGVSQTPSNKVTEKGKYVELRCDPISGHTALYWYRQSLGQGPEFLIYFQGTGAADDSGLPNDRFFAVRPEGSVSTLKIQRTERGDSAVYLCASSLPGSTEAFFGQGTRLTVV.

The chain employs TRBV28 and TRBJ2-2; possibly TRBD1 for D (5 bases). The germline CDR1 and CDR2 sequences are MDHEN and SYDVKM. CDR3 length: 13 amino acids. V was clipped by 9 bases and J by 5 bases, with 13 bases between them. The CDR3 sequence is CASRGPRTGELFF. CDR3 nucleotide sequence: TGTGCCAGTAGGGGCCCCAGGACCGGGGAGCTGTTTTTT.

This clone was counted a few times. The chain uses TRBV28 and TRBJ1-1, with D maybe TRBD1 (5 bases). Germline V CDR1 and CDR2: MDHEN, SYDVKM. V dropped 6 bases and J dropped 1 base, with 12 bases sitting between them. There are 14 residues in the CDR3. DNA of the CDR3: TGTGCCAGCAGCAACAGGATATCGAACACTGAAGCTTTCTTT. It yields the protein CASSNRISNTEAFF.

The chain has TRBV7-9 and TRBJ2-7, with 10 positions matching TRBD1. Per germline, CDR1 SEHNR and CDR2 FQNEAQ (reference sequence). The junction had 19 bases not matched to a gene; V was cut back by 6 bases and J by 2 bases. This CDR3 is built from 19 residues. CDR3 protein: CASSGVGDRGAKDPYEQYF. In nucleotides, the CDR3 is TGTGCCAGCAGTGGGGTCGGGGACAGGGGTGCTAAGGATCCCTACGAGCAGTACTTC.

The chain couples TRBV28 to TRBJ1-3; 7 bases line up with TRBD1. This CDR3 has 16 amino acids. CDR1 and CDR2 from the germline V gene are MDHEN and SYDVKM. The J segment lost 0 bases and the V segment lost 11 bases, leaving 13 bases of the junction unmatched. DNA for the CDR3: TGTGCCGGAAGGGGGCGGGACCGATACTCTGGAAACACCATATATTTT. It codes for CAGRGRDRYSGNTIYF.

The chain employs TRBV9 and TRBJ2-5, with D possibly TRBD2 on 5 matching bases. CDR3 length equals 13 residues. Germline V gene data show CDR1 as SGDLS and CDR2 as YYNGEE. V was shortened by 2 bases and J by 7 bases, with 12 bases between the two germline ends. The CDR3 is CASSVDYSGTQYF. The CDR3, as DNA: TGTGCCAGCAGCGTTGACTACTCGGGGACCCAGTACTTC.

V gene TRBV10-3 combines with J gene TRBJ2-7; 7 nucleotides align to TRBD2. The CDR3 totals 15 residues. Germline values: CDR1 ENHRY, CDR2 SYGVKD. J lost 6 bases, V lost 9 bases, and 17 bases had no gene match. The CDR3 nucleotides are TGTGCCATTCGCAATTGGGCGGGAGAGGGAAGCGAGCAGTACTTC. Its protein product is CAIRNWAGEGSEQYF.

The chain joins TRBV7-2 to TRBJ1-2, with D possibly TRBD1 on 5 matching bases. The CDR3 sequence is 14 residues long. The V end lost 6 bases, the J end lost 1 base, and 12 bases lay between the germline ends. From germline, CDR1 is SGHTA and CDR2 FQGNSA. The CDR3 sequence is CASSPTANNYGYTF. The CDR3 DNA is TGTGCCAGCAGTCCGACAGCGAATAACTATGGCTACACCTTC.

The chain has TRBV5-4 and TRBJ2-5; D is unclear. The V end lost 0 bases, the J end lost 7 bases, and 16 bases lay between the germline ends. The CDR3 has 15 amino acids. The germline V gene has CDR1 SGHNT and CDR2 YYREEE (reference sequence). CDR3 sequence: CASSLASVGQWTQYF. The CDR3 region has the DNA TGTGCCAGCAGCTTGGCCTCGGTGGGCCAGTGGACCCAGTACTTC.

CDR3 loop: CASTQQGTNEKLFF. The CDR3 DNA reads TGTGCCAGCACCCAACAGGGGACTAATGAAAAACTGTTTTTT. The gene calls are TRBV7-2 and TRBJ1-4; 7 positions agree with TRBD1. Looked up from germline, CDR1 is SGHTA and CDR2 is FQGNSA. V was clipped by 7 bases and J by 2 bases; unmatched bases: 4. This CDR3 has 14 residues.

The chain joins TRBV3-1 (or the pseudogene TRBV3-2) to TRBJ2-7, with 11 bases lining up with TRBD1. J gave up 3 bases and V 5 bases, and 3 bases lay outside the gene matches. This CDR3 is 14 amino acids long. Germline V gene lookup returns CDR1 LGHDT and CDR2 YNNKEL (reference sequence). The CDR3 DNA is TGTGCCAGCAGCTCCGGGACAGGGGGCTACGAGCAGTACTTC. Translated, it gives CASSSGTGGYEQYF.

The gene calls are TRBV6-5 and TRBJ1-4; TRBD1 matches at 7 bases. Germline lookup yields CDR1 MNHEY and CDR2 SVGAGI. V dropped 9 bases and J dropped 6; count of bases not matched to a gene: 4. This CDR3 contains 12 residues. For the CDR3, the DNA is TGTGCCAGTGAAACAGGGGATGAAAAACTGTTTTTT. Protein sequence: CASETGDEKLFF.

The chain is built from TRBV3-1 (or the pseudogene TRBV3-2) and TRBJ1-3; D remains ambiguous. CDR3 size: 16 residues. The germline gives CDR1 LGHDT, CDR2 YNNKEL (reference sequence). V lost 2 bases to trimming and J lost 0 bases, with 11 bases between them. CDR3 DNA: TGTGCCAGCAGCCAATGGGCTGGCTTCTCTGGAAACACCATATATTTT. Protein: CASSQWAGFSGNTIYF.

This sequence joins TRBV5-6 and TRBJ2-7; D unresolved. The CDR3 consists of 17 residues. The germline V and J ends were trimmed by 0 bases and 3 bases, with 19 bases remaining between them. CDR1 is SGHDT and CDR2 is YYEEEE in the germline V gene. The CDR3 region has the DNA TGTGCCAGCAGCTTGGGGCCCTCGGGTGCGGCGTTCTACGAGCAGTACTTC. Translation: CASSLGPSGAAFYEQYF.

The CDR3 sequence is CSVEIGGETQYF. For the CDR3, the DNA is TGCAGCGTTGAAATCGGAGGGGAGACCCAGTACTTC. V usage is TRBV29-1 and J usage is TRBJ2-5; D is possibly TRBD2 (6 bases). V dropped 2 bases and J dropped 5 bases, with 9 bases sitting between them. The germline CDR1 and CDR2 sequences are SQVTM and ANQGSEA. This CDR3 has 12 amino acids.